This is a list of T cell receptor beta chains from one sample in a study of shared clonotypes between healthy human individuals. The method was immunoSEQ multiplex PCR; TCRdb's version includes in-frame clones alone and lacks a portion of them. This table has 2 million to 2.5 million clones, more than 85% appearing once. Material: naive CD8+ T cells from PBMCs. The receptors derive from a man younger than 35 in good health. Some clones in this sample may be carry-over from other donors' samples. Both conserved end residues are part of each CDR3. Size is omitted from some rows. Given values are once, few, many or a class for expanded clones.

>TRBV9|TRBJ2-1|NA
CASSLGSEQFF
>TRBV7-9|TRBJ1-5|NA
CASTLEGWQPQHF
>TRBV13|TRBJ2-1|NA
CASSLISGTGGNEQFF
>TRBV27|TRBJ2-7|once
CASRRGDSYEQYF
>TRBV4-1|TRBJ2-7|NA
CASSLGLEASSEQYF
>TRBV6-1|TRBJ2-7|NA
CASRTSGRASYEQYF
>TRBV4-2|TRBJ2-7|once
CASSQALARSYEQYF
>TRBV10-2|TRBJ2-2|NA
CASSAVWGGRETNTGELFF
>TRBV29-1|TRBJ1-3|NA
CSVVIVPGNTIYF
>TRBV28|TRBJ2-3|NA
CASSLEYPGSVAGKYTQYF
>TRBV28|TRBJ1-5|few
CASSLRQGVQPQHF
>TRBV28|TRBJ2-7|NA
CASSFPREDSGEQYF
>TRBV28|TRBJ2-3|NA
CASSLGADTQYF
>TRBV9|TRBJ1-3|NA
CASSLYTGTGVGNTIYF
>TRBV27|TRBJ1-4|NA
CASSLWGPGEKLFF
>TRBV28|TRBJ2-1|NA
CASSLGRIPNEQFF
>TRBV4-3|TRBJ1-2|NA
CASSQDLGFDGSAGYTF
>TRBV2|TRBJ2-3|NA
CASSSYRGEGTDTQYF
>TRBV27|TRBJ2-2|few
CASSDLNTGELFF
>TRBV2|TRBJ1-2|few
CASTGDYGYTF
>TRBV7-2|TRBJ2-7|NA
CASSLIAGPATYEQYF
>TRBV29-1|TRBJ2-2|NA
CSVEGGTGELFF
>TRBV7-2|TRBJ2-7|NA
CASSFVLAGNYEQYF
>TRBV29-1|TRBJ2-1|NA
CSVGQGNEQFF
>TRBV7-2|TRBJ2-5|NA
CASSWGLLRGETQYF
>TRBV10-3|TRBJ2-2|NA
CAIKPQGFANTGELFF
>TRBV5-6|TRBJ1-4|NA
CASSLARQYNEKLFF
>TRBV19|TRBJ2-3|NA
CASSNPADRFPDTQYF
>TRBV11-2|TRBJ2-1|NA
CASSLDLPGVGQFF
>TRBV18|TRBJ2-3|NA
CASSPDRTDTQYF
>TRBV27|TRBJ1-2|NA
CASSRGDRGGYTF
>TRBV7-8|TRBJ2-1|NA
CASSLPGPHLFF
>TRBV7-8|TRBJ2-3|NA
CASSAPGNTQYF
>TRBV11-2|TRBJ2-3|NA
CASSLFPDLSEGTDTQYF
>TRBV2|TRBJ2-7|NA
CASSEMRGLPAYEQYF
>TRBV11-2|TRBJ2-7|NA
CASSPRSSDWRSYEQYF
>TRBV6-5|TRBJ1-2|NA
CASRPTVGSYGYTF
>TRBV2|TRBJ2-1|NA
CASSGLPSGYNEQFF
>TRBV6-4|TRBJ2-3|NA
CASSDSIGTQYF
>TRBV30|TRBJ2-7|NA
CAWRPGTGVYEQYF
>TRBV14|TRBJ2-7|NA
CASSQRTGYEQYF
>TRBV27|TRBJ2-1|NA
CASSSRDRAYNEQFF
>TRBV6-6|TRBJ1-1|NA
CASSYKDANTEAFF
>TRBV7-2|TRBJ2-4|NA
CASSWGTGGMDIQYF
>TRBV6-6|TRBJ2-7|NA
CASRQGISGAYEQYF
>TRBV27|TRBJ2-4|NA
CASTGGGVQNIQYF
>TRBV2|TRBJ2-3|few
CASQLVREGRGDTQYF